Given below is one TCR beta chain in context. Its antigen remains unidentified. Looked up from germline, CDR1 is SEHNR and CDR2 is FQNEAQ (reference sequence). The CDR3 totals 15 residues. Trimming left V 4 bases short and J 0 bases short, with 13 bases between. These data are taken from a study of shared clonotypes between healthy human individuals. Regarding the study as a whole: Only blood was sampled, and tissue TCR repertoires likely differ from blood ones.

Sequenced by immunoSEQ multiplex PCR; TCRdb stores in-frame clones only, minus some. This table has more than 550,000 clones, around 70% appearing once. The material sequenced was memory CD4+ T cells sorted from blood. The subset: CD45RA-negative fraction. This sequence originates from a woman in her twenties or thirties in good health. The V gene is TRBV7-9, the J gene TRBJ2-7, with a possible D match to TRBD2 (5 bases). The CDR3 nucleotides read TGTGCCAGCAGCTGGTCCGGCGGGCTCTCCTACGAGCAGTACTTC. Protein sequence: CASSWSGGLSYEQYF.